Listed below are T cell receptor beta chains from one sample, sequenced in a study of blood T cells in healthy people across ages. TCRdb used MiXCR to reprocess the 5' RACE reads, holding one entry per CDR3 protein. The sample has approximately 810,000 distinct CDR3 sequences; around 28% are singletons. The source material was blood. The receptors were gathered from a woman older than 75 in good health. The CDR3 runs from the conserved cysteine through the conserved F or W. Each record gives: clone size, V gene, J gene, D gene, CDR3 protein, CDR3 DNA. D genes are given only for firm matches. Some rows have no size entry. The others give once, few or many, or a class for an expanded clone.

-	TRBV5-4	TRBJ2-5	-	CASSPDPREAQYF	TGTGCCAGCAGCCCCGACCCGAGGGAGGCCCAGTACTTC
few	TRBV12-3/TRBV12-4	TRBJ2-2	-	CASSFRENTGELFF	TGTGCCAGCAGTTTTCGGGAGAACACCGGGGAGCTGTTTTTT
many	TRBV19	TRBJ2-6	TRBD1	CASSKKDRVSGANVLTF	TGTGCCAGTAGTAAGAAGGACAGGGTCTCTGGGGCCAACGTCCTGACTTTC
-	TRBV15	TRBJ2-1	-	CATRAGHYNEQFF	TGTGCCACCAGGGCAGGACACTACAATGAGCAGTTCTTC
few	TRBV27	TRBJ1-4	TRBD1	CASSLTGGYEKLFF	TGTGCCAGCAGCCTCACAGGGGGCTATGAAAAACTGTTTTTT
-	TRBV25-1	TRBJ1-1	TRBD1	CASSWTGGRSTEAFF	TGTGCCAGCAGTTGGACAGGGGGGCGGTCTACTGAAGCTTTCTTT
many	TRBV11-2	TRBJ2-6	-	CASSLRFRGGSGANVLTF	TGTGCCAGCAGCTTAAGGTTTAGGGGTGGCTCTGGGGCCAACGTCCTGACTTTC
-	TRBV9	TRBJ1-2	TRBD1	CASSVRTGGLSYGYTF	TGTGCCAGCAGCGTACGGACAGGGGGCCTTTCCTATGGCTACACCTTC
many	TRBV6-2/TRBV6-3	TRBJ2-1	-	CASSPRLYNEQFF	TGTGCCAGCAGCCCCCGGCTTTACAATGAGCAGTTCTTC
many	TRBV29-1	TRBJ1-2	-	CSVEGLKGDDYGYTF	TGCAGCGTTGAAGGACTAAAAGGGGACGACTATGGCTACACCTTC
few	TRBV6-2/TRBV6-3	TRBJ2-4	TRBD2	CASSRLASGGSIAKNIQYF	TGTGCCAGCAGTAGACTGGCTAGCGGGGGCTCGATAGCCAAAAACATTCAGTACTTC
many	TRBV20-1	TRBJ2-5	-	CSALRRETQYF	TGCAGTGCTCTTCGTCGAGAGACCCAGTACTTC
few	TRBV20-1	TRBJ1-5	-	CSAGTEGRGDQPQHF	TGCAGTGCCGGGACCGAGGGACGGGGGGATCAGCCCCAGCATTTT
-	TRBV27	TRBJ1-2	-	CASSPTTAGGYTF	TGTGCCAGCAGTCCAACGACGGCGGGTGGCTACACCTTC
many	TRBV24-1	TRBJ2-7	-	CATSDSQGPGDEQYF	TGTGCCACCAGTGATTCACAGGGCCCCGGGGACGAGCAGTACTTC
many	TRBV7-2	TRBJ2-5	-	CASSSQAPGETQYF	TGTGCCAGCAGTTCTCAGGCCCCCGGGGAGACCCAGTACTTC
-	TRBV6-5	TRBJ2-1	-	CASSYRGGGDNEQFF	TGTGCCAGCAGTTACAGAGGGGGGGGGGACAATGAGCAGTTCTTC
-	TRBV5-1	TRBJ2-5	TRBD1	CASSRGTGEKETQYF	TGCGCCAGCAGCCGCGGGACAGGGGAGAAAGAGACCCAGTACTTC
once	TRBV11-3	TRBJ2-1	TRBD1	CASSLEAGGQGEQFF	TGTGCCAGCAGCCTAGAGGCTGGAGGACAGGGTGAGCAGTTCTTC
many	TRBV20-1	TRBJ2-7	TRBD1	CSARDHIRGPYEQYF	TGCAGTGCTAGAGATCATATCAGGGGGCCCTACGAGCAGTACTTC
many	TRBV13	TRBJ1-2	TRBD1	CASSSISGTGVNGYTF	TGTGCCAGCAGCTCCATCTCCGGGACAGGGGTGAATGGCTACACCTTC
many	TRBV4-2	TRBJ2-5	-	CASSRRTQETQYF	TGTGCCAGCAGTCGTCGGACCCAAGAGACCCAGTACTTC
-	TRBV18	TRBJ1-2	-	CASSRIKGDYGYTF	TGTGCAAGCTCACGGATTAAGGGGGACTATGGCTACACCTTC
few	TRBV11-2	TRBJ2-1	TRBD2	CASSLELAGAYNEQFF	TGTGCCAGCAGCTTAGAACTAGCGGGGGCCTACAATGAGCAGTTCTTC
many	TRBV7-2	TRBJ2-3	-	CASSFGRSPSSTDTQYF	TGTGCCAGCAGCTTCGGCAGGTCACCCTCTAGCACAGATACGCAGTATTTT